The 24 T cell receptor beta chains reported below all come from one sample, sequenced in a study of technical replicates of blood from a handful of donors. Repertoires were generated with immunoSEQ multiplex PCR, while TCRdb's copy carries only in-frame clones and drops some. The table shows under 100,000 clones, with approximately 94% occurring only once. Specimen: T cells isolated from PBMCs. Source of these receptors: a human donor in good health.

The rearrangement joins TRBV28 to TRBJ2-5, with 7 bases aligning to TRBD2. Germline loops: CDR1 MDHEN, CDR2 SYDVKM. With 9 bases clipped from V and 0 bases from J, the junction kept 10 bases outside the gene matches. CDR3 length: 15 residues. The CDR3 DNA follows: TGTGCCAGTGAATCTCTAGCGGCCAACCAAGAGACCCAGTACTTC. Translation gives CASESLAANQETQYF.

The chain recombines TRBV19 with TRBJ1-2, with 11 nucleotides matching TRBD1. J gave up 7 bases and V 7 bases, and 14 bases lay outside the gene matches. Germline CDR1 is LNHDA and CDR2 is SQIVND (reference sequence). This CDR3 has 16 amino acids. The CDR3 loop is CASIGDRGYSQSGYTF. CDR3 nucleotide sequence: TGTGCCAGTATTGGGGACAGGGGGTATTCCCAGTCTGGCTACACCTTC.

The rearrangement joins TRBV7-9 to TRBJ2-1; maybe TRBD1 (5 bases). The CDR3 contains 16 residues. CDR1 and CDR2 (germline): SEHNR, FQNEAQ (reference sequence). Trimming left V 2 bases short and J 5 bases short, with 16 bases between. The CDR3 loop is CASSLFVLTDNNEQFF. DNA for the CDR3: TGTGCCAGCAGCTTATTCGTGCTCACGGACAACAATGAGCAGTTCTTC.

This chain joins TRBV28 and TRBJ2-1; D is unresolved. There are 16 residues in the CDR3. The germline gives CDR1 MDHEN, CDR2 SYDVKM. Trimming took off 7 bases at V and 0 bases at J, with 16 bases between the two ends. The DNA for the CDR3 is TGTGCCAGCACCTTATTACTTCCGAGCTCCTACAATGAGCAGTTCTTC. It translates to CASTLLLPSSYNEQFF.

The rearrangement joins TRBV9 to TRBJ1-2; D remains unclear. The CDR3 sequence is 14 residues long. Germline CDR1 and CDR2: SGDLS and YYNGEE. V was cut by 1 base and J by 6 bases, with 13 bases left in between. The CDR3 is CASSVSGAQDGYTF. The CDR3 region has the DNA TGTGCCAGCAGCGTATCGGGAGCGCAGGATGGCTACACCTTC.

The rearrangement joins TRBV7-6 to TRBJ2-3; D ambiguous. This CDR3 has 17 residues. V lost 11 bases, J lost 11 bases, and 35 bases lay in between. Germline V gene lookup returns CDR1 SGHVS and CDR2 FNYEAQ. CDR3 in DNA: TGTGCCTCCACCCGGTGGCCACCCAACATAGCCACGGTGGGGCAGTATTTT. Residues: CASTRWPPNIATVGQYF.

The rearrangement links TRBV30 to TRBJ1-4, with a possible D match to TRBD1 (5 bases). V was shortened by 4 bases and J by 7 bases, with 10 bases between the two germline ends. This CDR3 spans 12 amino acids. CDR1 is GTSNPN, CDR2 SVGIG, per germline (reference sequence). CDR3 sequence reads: CAWTRDSEKLFF. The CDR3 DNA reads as TGTGCCTGGACCAGGGACTCTGAAAAACTGTTTTTT.

CDR3 sequence: CASSSPAGRTDTQYF. In DNA, the CDR3 is TGTGCCAGCAGTTCCCCCGCGGGGCGCACAGATACGCAGTATTTT. V usage is TRBV6-5 and J usage is TRBJ2-3; weak D call: TRBD2 (6 bases). Germline V gene lookup returns CDR1 MNHEY and CDR2 SVGAGI. Trimming took off 4 bases at V and 1 base at J, with 12 bases between the two ends. The CDR3 sequence is 15 residues long.

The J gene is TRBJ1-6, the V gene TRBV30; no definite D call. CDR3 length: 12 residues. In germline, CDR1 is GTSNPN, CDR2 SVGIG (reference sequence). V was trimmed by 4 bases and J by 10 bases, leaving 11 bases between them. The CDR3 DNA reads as TGTGCCTGGAATTCTGGTAGATCACCCCTCCACTTT. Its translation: CAWNSGRSPLHF. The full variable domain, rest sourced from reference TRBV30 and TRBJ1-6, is SQTIHQWPATLVQPVGSPLSLECTVEGTSNPNLYWYRQAAGRGLQLLFYSVGIGQISSEVPQNLSASRPQDRQFILSSKKLLLSDSGFYLCAWNSGRSPLHFGNGTRLTVT.

The CDR3 DNA sequence: TGTGCCAGCAGTGGAGTTTCTTCAAAAAACATTCAGTACTTC. The encoded protein is CASSGVSSKNIQYF. This rearrangement joins TRBV28 to TRBJ2-4; D not resolved. The CDR3 runs to 14 residues. Trimming left V 5 bases short and J 4 bases short, with 12 bases between. Germline assignment: CDR1 MDHEN and CDR2 SYDVKM.

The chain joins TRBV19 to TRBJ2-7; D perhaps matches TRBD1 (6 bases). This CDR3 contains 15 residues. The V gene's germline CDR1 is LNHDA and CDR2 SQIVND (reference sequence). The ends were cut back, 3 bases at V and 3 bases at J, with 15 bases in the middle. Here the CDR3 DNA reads TGTGCCAGTAGTATTGTTGCAGGGGAAGACTACGAGCAGTACTTC. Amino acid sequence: CASSIVAGEDYEQYF.

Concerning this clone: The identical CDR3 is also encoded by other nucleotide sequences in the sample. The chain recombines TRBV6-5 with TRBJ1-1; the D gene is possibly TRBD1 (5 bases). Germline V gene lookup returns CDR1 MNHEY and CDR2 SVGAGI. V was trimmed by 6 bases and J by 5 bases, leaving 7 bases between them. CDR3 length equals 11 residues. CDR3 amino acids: CASRRGTEAFF. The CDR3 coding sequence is TGTGCCAGCAGAAGGGGTACTGAAGCTTTCTTT.

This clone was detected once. The DNA for the CDR3 is TGTGCCAGCAGCTTAGCGGCCGATAGCTCTGGAGATACGCAGTATTTT. It codes for CASSLAADSSGDTQYF. This sequence joins TRBV7-6 and TRBJ2-3; no clear D gene. CDR3 length: 16 amino acids. From germline, CDR1 is SGHVS and CDR2 FNYEAQ. V dropped 0 bases and J dropped 5 bases, with 15 bases sitting between them.

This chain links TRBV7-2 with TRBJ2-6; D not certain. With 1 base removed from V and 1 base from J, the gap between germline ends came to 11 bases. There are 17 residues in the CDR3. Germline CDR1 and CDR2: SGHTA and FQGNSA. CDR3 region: CASSLDVSGSGANVLTF. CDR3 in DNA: TGTGCCAGCAGCTTAGATGTTTCGGGTTCTGGGGCCAACGTCCTGACTTTC.

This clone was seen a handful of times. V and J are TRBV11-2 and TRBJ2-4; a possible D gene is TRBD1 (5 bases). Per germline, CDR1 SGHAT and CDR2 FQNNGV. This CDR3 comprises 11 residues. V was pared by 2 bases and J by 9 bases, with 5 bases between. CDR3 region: CASSLTGIQYF. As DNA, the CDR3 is TGTGCCAGCAGCTTAACAGGCATTCAGTACTTC.

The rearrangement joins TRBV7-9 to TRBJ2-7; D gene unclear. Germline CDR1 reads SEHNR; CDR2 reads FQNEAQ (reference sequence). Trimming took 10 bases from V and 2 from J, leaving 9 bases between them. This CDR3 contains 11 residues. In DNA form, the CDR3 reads TGTGCCACCGTTAATGCCTACGAGCAGTACTTC. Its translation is CATVNAYEQYF.

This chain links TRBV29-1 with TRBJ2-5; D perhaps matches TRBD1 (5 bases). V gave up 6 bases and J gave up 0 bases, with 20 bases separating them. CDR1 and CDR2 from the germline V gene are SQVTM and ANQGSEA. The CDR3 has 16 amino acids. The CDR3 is CSVMTVTDPYQETQYF. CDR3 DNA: TGCAGCGTCATGACAGTGACCGACCCTTACCAAGAGACCCAGTACTTC.

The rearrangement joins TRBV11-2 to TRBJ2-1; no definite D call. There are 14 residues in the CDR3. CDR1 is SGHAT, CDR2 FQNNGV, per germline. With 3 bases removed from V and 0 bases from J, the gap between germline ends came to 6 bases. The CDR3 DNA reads TGTGCCAGCAGCTTTGCAGACTCCTACAATGAGCAGTTCTTC. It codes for CASSFADSYNEQFF.

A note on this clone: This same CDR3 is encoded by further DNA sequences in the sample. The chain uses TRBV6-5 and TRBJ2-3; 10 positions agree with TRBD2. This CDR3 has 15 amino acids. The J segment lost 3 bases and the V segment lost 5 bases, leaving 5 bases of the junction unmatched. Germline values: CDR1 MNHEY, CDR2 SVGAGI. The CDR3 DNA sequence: TGTGCCAGCAGTCCCCTAGCGGGAGTGACAGATACGCAGTATTTT. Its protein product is CASSPLAGVTDTQYF.

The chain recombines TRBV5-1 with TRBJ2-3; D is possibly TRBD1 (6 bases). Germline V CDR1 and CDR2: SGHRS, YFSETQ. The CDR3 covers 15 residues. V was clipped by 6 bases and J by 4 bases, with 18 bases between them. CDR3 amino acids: CASTKLRAGADTQYF. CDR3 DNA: TGCGCCAGCACCAAATTGCGGGCAGGGGCAGATACGCAGTATTTT.

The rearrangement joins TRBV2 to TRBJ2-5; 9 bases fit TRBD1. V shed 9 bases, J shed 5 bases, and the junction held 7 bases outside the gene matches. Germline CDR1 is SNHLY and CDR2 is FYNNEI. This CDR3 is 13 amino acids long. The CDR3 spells CARQGASRETQYF. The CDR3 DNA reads TGTGCCAGACAGGGGGCGAGTCGGGAGACCCAGTACTTC.

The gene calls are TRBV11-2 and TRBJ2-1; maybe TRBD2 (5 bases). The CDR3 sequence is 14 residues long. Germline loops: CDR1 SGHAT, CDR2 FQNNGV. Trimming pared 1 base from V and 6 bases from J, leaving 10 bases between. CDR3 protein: CASSLAGNRNEQFF. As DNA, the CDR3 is TGTGCCAGCAGCTTAGCCGGGAACCGCAATGAGCAGTTCTTC.

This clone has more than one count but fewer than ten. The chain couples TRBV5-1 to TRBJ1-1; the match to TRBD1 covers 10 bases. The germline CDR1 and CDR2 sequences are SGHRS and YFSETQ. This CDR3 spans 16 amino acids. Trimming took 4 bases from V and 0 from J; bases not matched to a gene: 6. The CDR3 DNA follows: TGCGCCAGCAGCCCCGGACAGGGGGACATGAACACTGAAGCTTTCTTT. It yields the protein CASSPGQGDMNTEAFF.

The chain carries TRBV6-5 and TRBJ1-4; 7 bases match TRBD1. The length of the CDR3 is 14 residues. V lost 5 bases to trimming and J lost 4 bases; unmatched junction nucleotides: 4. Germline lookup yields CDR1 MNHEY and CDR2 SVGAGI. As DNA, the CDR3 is TGTGCCAGCAGTCCCGGGACAGATAATGAAAAACTGTTTTTT. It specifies CASSPGTDNEKLFF.